These 5 T cell receptor beta chains came from one sample sequenced in a study of tumour-infiltrating T cells in Burkitt lymphoma. Here immunoSEQ multiplex PCR was the method, and the copy in TCRdb shows in-frame clones only, minus some. The sample lists approximately 710 clones, 9.5% to 15% seen once, with roughly 13% in the top ten. The specimen was tumor tissue. These receptors were taken from a human donor with Burkitt lymphoma.

This clone was counted between two and nine times. The V call is TRBV7-9, the J call TRBJ1-4; D not certain. V lost 2 bases and J 6 bases, leaving 10 bases between the germline ends. The CDR3 is 14 residues long. Germline V gives CDR1 SEHNR, CDR2 FQNEAQ (reference sequence). As DNA, the CDR3 is TGTGCCAGCAGCTTAAGCTATGCGTATGAAAAACTGTTTTTT. Encoded protein: CASSLSYAYEKLFF.

V usage is TRBV27 and J usage is TRBJ2-1; 9 positions match TRBD2. This CDR3 contains 15 residues. The V gene's germline CDR1 is MNHEY and CDR2 SMNVEV (reference sequence). The ends lost 2 bases at V and 7 bases at J; junction bases unmatched: 6. This chain's CDR3 is CASSLRRGGPNEQFF. Here the CDR3 DNA reads TGTGCCAGCAGTTTAAGGCGGGGGGGCCCTAATGAGCAGTTCTTC.

V is TRBV5-4 and J is TRBJ2-1; the D is unclear. V lost 0 bases and J 9 bases, leaving 7 bases between the germline ends. This CDR3 has 12 residues. Germline lookup yields CDR1 SGHNT and CDR2 YYREEE (reference sequence). The CDR3 sequence: CASSLGASEQFF. In DNA, the CDR3 is TGTGCCAGCAGCTTGGGGGCGAGTGAGCAGTTCTTC.

This clone was counted between two and nine times. The genes are TRBV5-4 and TRBJ2-1; weak D call: TRBD2 (5 bases). Germline CDR1 is SGHNT and CDR2 is YYREEE (reference sequence). This CDR3 has 12 amino acids. Trimming left V 0 bases short and J 9 bases short, with 7 bases between. Here the CDR3 DNA reads TGTGCCAGCAGCTTGGCGAGCGGTGAGCAGTTCTTC. It translates to CASSLASGEQFF.

The V and J genes are TRBV7-2 and TRBJ2-7, with D perhaps assigned TRBD1 or TRBD2 (5 bases each). Germline assignment: CDR1 SGHTA and CDR2 FQGNSA. Trimming shortened V by 6 bases and J by 3 bases, and 12 bases separated the two germline ends. CDR3 size: 13 residues. The CDR3 sequence is CASRWGSDYEQYF. The CDR3 nucleotides read TGTGCCAGCAGGTGGGGGTCTGACTACGAGCAGTACTTC.